What follows are 21 T cell receptor beta chains derived from one specimen sequenced in a study of shared T cell receptors in the human thymus. TCRdb's copy holds only in-frame clones and misses some; the assay was immunoSEQ multiplex PCR. The table shows about 730,000 clones, with around 85% occurring only once. These data are also associated with another study on human thymus T cells.

The material sequenced was thymocytes. The receptors derive from a girl younger than two with a congenital heart defect.

The rearrangement uses TRBV7-9 and TRBJ1-4; a weak D match, TRBD1 (6 bases). This CDR3 spans 13 amino acids. CDR1 SEHNR and CDR2 FQNEAQ come from the germline V gene (reference sequence). The ends were cut back, 10 bases at V and 4 bases at J, with 13 bases in the middle. The CDR3 bases are TGTGCCACCTCGAGACAGGTTAATGAAAAACTGTTTTTT. Its protein product is CATSRQVNEKLFF.

The chain recombines TRBV11-2 with TRBJ2-1; TRBD2 might be the D (6 bases). V was pared by 1 base and J by 3 bases, with 13 bases between. The CDR3 has 16 residues. Germline V gives CDR1 SGHAT, CDR2 FQNNGV. CDR3 in amino acids: CASSLVWGVDYNEQFF. In nucleotides, the CDR3 is TGTGCCAGCAGCTTAGTGTGGGGGGTGGACTACAATGAGCAGTTCTTC.

In this sample, this clone turned up a few times. The chain links TRBV6-1 to TRBJ2-2; 10 nucleotides line up with TRBD1. V shed 2 bases and J 3 bases; nucleotides not matched to a gene: 9. The CDR3 has 18 amino acids. CDR1 and CDR2 from the germline V gene are MNHNS and SASEGT. The CDR3 DNA is TGTGCCAGCAGTGAACTTTCCGACAGGGGGCCGTACACCGGGGAGCTGTTTTTT. Amino acids: CASSELSDRGPYTGELFF.

The V gene is TRBV6-5, the J gene TRBJ1-2; 8 bases align to TRBD1. CDR1 and CDR2 from the germline V gene are MNHEY and SVGAGI. The CDR3 has 16 amino acids. V lost 2 bases to trimming and J lost 1 base; unmatched junction nucleotides: 6. The CDR3 DNA is TGTGCCAGCAGTTACCAAAACAGGGGGAATAACTATGGCTACACCTTC. It specifies CASSYQNRGNNYGYTF.

This chain uses TRBV6-5 with TRBJ1-1; TRBD1 aligns across 10 bases. The CDR3 is 15 residues long. J lost 0 bases, V lost 6 bases, and 4 bases had no gene match. The germline CDR1 and CDR2 sequences are MNHEY and SVGAGI. CDR3 DNA sequence: TGTGCCAGCAGCCGGACAGGGGGAATGAACACTGAAGCTTTCTTT. Amino acids: CASSRTGGMNTEAFF.

The rearrangement uses TRBV7-6 and TRBJ2-5; 12 bases match TRBD1. The V gene end was trimmed by 4 bases and the J gene end by 5 bases; junction bases not matched to a gene: 8. This CDR3 has 16 amino acids. CDR1 and CDR2 from the germline V gene are SGHVS and FNYEAQ. For the CDR3, the DNA is TGTGCCAGCAGCTCAGCTGGGACAGGGGGCGCGGAGACCCAGTACTTC. This translates into CASSSAGTGGAETQYF.

The rearrangement uses TRBV28 and TRBJ1-3; D gene unclear. CDR3 length: 19 residues. Trimming stripped 6 bases from V and 2 bases from J, with 26 bases between. Germline V gene lookup returns CDR1 MDHEN and CDR2 SYDVKM. The CDR3 sequence is CASSRLAPSLRRPGNTIYF. For the CDR3, the DNA is TGTGCCAGCAGCCGCTTAGCCCCCTCTTTACGACGCCCTGGAAACACCATATATTTT. The full variable domain, in which reference TRBV28 and TRBJ1-3 provide the parts outside the CDR3, is DVKVTQSSRYLVKRTGEKVFLECVQDMDHENMFWYRQDPGLGLRLIYFSYDVKMKEKGDIPEGYSVSREKKERFSLILESASTNQTSMYLCASSRLAPSLRRPGNTIYFGEGSWLTVV.

CDR3 amino acids: CASSILEGPPYGYTF. In nucleotides, the CDR3 is TGTGCCAGTAGTATTCTGGAGGGTCCCCCCTATGGCTACACCTTC. This chain joins TRBV19 and TRBJ1-2; no firm D call. V was trimmed by 3 bases and J by 4 bases, leaving 15 bases between them. Germline CDR1 is LNHDA and CDR2 is SQIVND (reference sequence). This CDR3 has 15 amino acids.

The gene calls are TRBV7-8 and TRBJ1-1; 8 bases are shared with TRBD1. With V trimmed by 5 bases and J by 3 bases, 14 bases remained unmatched. Germline values: CDR1 SGHVS, CDR2 FQNEAQ. CDR3 length: 17 residues. In DNA, the CDR3 is TGTGCCAGCAGCCTCCTGGCCGGACAGGGAAAGGACACTGAAGCTTTCTTT. Translating gives CASSLLAGQGKDTEAFF.

The chain recombines TRBV5-6 with TRBJ1-2; a weak D match, TRBD1 (5 bases). Trimming removed 4 bases at V and 6 bases at J, with 13 bases between. The CDR3 spans 13 residues. Germline lookup yields CDR1 SGHDT and CDR2 YYEEEE. This chain's CDR3 is CASSPPDKNGYTF. The CDR3 region has the DNA TGTGCCAGCAGCCCGCCGGACAAGAATGGCTACACCTTC.

This sequence joins TRBV5-1 and TRBJ2-7; 8 nucleotides agree with TRBD1. The J segment lost 2 bases and the V segment lost 7 bases, leaving 14 bases of the junction unmatched. Germline V gene data show CDR1 as SGHRS and CDR2 as YFSETQ. The CDR3 is 16 residues long. The CDR3 loop is CASRPRTGTGAYEQYF. CDR3 nucleotides: TGCGCCAGCCGCCCCCGAACCGGGACAGGAGCCTACGAGCAGTACTTC.

The chain couples TRBV7-4 to TRBJ1-6; 10 bases fit TRBD1. J lost 7 bases, V lost 6 bases, and 6 bases had no gene match. The CDR3 runs 15 residues. Germline V lookup: CDR1 SGHVT, CDR2 SQSDAQ. The CDR3 reads CASRPPGQGNSPLHF. The CDR3 DNA sequence: TGTGCCAGCAGACCACCGGGACAGGGGAATTCACCCCTCCACTTT.

V gene TRBV5-4 combines with J gene TRBJ2-3; 9 bases map to TRBD1. The germline V gene encodes CDR1 SGHNT and CDR2 YYREEE (reference sequence). The CDR3 contains 15 residues. With V trimmed by 0 bases and J by 7 bases, 6 bases remained unmatched. CDR3 bases: TGTGCCAGCAGCTTGGCACGGACAGGGGCATATACGCAGTATTTT. Its translation is CASSLARTGAYTQYF.

The chain couples TRBV6-1 to TRBJ2-2; TRBD1 might be the D (5 bases). The CDR3 totals 12 residues. Germline lookup yields CDR1 MNHNS and CDR2 SASEGT. The V end was cut by 7 bases, the J end by 7 bases, with 10 bases between. As DNA, the CDR3 is TGTGCCAGCAAAGGGGTCGGCGGGGAGCTGTTTTTT. Its translation: CASKGVGGELFF.

The V call is TRBV28, the J call TRBJ1-4; D not resolved. The V and J ends lost 10 bases and 4 bases respectively, with 16 bases between them. CDR3 length: 14 residues. The V gene's germline CDR1 is MDHEN and CDR2 SYDVKM. CDR3 loop: CATLSDGDNEKLFF. The CDR3 bases are TGTGCCACGCTTTCGGACGGGGATAATGAAAAACTGTTTTTT.

The chain recombines TRBV10-1 with TRBJ2-1; the D gene is possibly TRBD2 (7 bases). The CDR3 loop spans 14 amino acids. The germline V gene encodes CDR1 WNHNN and CDR2 SYGVQD (reference sequence). Trimming left V 6 bases short and J 6 bases short, with 15 bases between. The CDR3 region has the DNA TGCGCCAGCAGGAACGGGGGGCAGTGCAATGAGCAGTTCTTC. This encodes CASRNGGQCNEQFF.

The chain carries TRBV6-4 and TRBJ2-1; D is perhaps TRBD2 (6 bases). Trimming shortened V by 5 bases and J by 9 bases, and 20 bases separated the two germline ends. The CDR3 has 15 residues. The germline CDR1 and CDR2 sequences are MRHNA and SNTAGT. This CDR3 is CASSPRPEGGSEQFF. CDR3 nucleotides: TGTGCCAGCAGTCCTAGGCCGGAGGGAGGATCTGAGCAGTTCTTC.

The V gene is TRBV7-3, the J gene TRBJ2-7; possibly TRBD2 for D (6 bases). Germline-derived CDR1 and CDR2 are SGHTA and FQGTGA. V shed 1 base and J shed 5 bases, with 15 bases lying between them. The CDR3 extends over 15 amino acids. CDR3 in amino acids: CASSLKGSRENEQYF. Here the CDR3 DNA reads TGTGCCAGCAGCTTAAAGGGCAGCCGGGAGAACGAGCAGTACTTC.

This chain connects TRBV4-3 to TRBJ2-2; 7 bases map to TRBD1. The CDR3 is 16 residues long. V gave up 1 base and J gave up 4 bases; unmatched junction bases: 6. CDR1 LGHNA and CDR2 YSLEER come from the germline V gene. The CDR3 coding sequence is TGCGCCAGCAGCCAAGTAAAGGGGGCGACCACCGGGGAGCTGTTTTTT. Amino acids: CASSQVKGATTGELFF.

The V gene is TRBV5-1, the J gene TRBJ2-2; weak D call: TRBD2 (6 bases). This CDR3 has 15 residues. Germline-derived CDR1 and CDR2 are SGHRS and YFSETQ. V lost 3 bases to trimming and J lost 6 bases, with 15 bases between them. The CDR3 nucleotides are TGCGCCAGCAGCTGGGGGGACTCCCTCGCCGGGGAGCTGTTTTTT. It encodes CASSWGDSLAGELFF. Full variable domain (outside the CDR3, taken from reference TRBV5-1 and TRBJ2-2): KAGVTQTPRYLIKTRGQQVTLSCSPISGHRSVSWYQQTPGQGLQFLFEYFSETQRNKGNFPGRFSGRQFSNSRSEMNVSTLELGDSALYLCASSWGDSLAGELFFGEGSRLTVL.

The chain couples TRBV7-9 to TRBJ1-5; 10 bases agree with TRBD1. This CDR3 is built from 16 residues. J gave up 5 bases and V 5 bases, and 9 bases lay outside the gene matches. CDR1 and CDR2 (germline): SEHNR, FQNEAQ (reference sequence). The CDR3 DNA follows: TGTGCCAGCAGCGCCCGGGGGACAGGGGTGCATCAGCCCCAGCATTTT. Protein product: CASSARGTGVHQPQHF.